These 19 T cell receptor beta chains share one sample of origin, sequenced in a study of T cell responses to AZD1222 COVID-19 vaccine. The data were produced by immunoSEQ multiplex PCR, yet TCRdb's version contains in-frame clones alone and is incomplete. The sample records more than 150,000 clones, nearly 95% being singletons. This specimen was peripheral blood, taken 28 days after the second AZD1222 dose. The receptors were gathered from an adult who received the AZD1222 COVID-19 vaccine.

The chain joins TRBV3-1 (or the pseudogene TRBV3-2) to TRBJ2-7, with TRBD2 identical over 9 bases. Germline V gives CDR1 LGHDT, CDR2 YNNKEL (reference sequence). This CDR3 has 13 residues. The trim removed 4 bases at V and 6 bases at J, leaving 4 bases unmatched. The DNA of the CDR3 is TGTGCCAGCAGCCGGCTAGCGGGGACCGAGCAGTACTTC. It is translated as CASSRLAGTEQYF.

The chain's CDR3 is CASSLRGPGVNSPLHF. CDR3 nucleotides: TGTGCCAGCAGCCTCCGGGGGCCAGGGGTGAATTCACCCCTCCACTTT. The rearrangement joins TRBV14 to TRBJ1-6; the D gene is possibly TRBD1 (6 bases). The CDR3 totals 16 residues. CDR1 and CDR2 (germline): SGHDN, FVKESK. V gave up 4 bases and J gave up 7 bases, with 17 bases separating them. The full variable domain, its missing parts supplied by reference TRBV14 and TRBJ1-6, is EAGVTQFPSHSVIEKGQTVTLRCDPISGHDNLYWYRRVMGKEIKFLLHFVKESKQDESGMPNNRFLAERTGGTYSTLKVQPAELEDSGVYFCASSLRGPGVNSPLHFGNGTRLTVT.

The CDR3 DNA sequence: TGTGCCAGTACCTCCAGACTAGAGGGCACCGGGGAGCTGTTTTTT. Amino acid sequence: CASTSRLEGTGELFF. The chain is built from TRBV6-6 and TRBJ2-2; D may be TRBD2 (6 bases). V lost 9 bases to trimming and J lost 4 bases, with 18 bases between them. The germline gives CDR1 MNHNY, CDR2 SVGAGI (reference sequence). The CDR3 runs 15 residues.

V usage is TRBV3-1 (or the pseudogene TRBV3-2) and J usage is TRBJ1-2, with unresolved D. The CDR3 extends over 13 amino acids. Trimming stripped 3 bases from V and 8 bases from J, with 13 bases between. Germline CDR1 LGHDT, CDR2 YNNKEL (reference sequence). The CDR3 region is CASSHSSVVGYTF. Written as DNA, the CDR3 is TGTGCCAGCAGCCATTCGTCTGTAGTGGGCTACACCTTC.

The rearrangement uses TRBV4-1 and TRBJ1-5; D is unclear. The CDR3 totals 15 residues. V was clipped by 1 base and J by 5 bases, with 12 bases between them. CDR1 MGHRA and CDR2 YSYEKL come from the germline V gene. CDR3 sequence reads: CASSQVEGWDQPQHF. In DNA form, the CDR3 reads TGCGCCAGCAGCCAAGTCGAGGGATGGGATCAGCCCCAGCATTTT.

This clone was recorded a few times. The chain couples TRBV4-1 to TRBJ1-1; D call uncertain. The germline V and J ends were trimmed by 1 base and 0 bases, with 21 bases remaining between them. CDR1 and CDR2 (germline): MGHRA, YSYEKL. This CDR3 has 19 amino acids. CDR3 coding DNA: TGCGCCAGCAGCCAAGCGCTACCCCCACCGAAGCGCATGAACACTGAAGCTTTCTTT. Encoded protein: CASSQALPPPKRMNTEAFF.

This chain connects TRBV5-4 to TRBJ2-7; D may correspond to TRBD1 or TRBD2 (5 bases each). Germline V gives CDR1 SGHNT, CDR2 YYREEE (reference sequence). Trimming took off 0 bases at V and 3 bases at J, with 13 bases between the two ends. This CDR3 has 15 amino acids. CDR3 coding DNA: TGTGCCAGCAGCTTGGGATCCAGGGAGAGCTACGAGCAGTACTTC. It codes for CASSLGSRESYEQYF.

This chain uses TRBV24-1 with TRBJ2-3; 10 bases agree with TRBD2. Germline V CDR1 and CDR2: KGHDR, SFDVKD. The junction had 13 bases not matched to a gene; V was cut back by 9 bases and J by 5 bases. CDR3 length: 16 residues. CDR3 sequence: CATCTLGSGGVDTQYF. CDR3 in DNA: TGTGCCACCTGCACCTTGGGCAGCGGGGGGGTAGATACGCAGTATTTT.

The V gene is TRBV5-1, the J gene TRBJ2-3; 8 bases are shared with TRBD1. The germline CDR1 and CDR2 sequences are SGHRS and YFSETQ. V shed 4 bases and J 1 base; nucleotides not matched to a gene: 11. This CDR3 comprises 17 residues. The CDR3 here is CASSPGARQGRTDTQYF. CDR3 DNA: TGCGCCAGCAGCCCGGGGGCCCGACAGGGGCGCACAGATACGCAGTATTTT.

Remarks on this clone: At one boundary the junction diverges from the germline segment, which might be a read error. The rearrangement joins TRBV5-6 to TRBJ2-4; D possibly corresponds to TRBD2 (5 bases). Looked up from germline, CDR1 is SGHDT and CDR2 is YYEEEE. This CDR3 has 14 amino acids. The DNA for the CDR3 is TGTGCCAGCACCTTGCGAGGGTTCCAAAACATTCAGTACTTC. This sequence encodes CASTLRGFQNIQYF.

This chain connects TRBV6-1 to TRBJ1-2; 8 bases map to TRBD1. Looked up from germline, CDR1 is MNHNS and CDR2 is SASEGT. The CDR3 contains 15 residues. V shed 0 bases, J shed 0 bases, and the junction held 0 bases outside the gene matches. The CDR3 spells CASSEAQGANYGYTF. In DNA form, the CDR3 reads TGTGCCAGCAGTGAAGCACAGGGGGCTAACTATGGCTACACCTTC.

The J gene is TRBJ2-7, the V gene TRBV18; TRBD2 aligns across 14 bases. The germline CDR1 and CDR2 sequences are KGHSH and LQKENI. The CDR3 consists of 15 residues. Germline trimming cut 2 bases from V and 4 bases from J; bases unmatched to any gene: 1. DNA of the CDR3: TGTGCCAGCTCACCAGGACTAGCGGGAGGTTACGAGCAGTACTTC. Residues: CASSPGLAGGYEQYF.

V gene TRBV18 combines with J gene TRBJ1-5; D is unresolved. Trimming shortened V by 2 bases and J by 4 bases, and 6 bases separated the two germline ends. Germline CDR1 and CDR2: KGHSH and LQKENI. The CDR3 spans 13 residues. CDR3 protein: CASSPAQNQPQHF. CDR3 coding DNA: TGTGCCAGCTCACCAGCCCAGAATCAGCCCCAGCATTTT.

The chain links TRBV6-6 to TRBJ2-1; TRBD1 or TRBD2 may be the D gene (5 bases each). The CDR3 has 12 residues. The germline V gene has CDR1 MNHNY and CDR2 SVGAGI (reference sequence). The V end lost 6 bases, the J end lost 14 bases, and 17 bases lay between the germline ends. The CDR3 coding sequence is TGTGCCAGCAGATTCGGGGATCAAGGGGAGTTCTTC. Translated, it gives CASRFGDQGEFF.

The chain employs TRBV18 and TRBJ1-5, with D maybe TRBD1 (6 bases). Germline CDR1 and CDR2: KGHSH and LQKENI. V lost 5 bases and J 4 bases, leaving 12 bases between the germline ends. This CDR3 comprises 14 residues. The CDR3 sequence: CASSNRDTNQPQHF. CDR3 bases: TGTGCCAGCTCAAACCGGGACACAAATCAGCCCCAGCATTTT. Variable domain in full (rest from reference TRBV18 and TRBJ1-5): NAGVMQNPRHLVRRRGQEARLRCSPMKGHSHVYWYRQLPEEGLKFMVYLQKENIIDESGMPKERFSAEFPKEGPSILRIQQVVRGDSAAYFCASSNRDTNQPQHFGDGTRLSIL.

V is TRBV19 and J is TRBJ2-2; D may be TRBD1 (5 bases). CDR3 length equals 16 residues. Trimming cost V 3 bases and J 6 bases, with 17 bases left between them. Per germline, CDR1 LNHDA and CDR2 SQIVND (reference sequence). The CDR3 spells CASSIDRTSPPGELFF. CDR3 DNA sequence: TGTGCCAGTAGTATCGACAGAACGTCTCCACCCGGGGAGCTGTTTTTT.

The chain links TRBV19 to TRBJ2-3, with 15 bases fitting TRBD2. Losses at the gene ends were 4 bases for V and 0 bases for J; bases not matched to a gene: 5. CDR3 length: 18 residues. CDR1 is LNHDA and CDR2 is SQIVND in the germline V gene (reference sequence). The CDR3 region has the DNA TGTGCCAGTAGTACGGGACTAGCGGGGGGTGAGAGCACAGATACGCAGTATTTT. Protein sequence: CASSTGLAGGESTDTQYF. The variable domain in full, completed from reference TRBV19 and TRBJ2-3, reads DGGITQSPKYLFRKEGQNVTLSCEQNLNHDAMYWYRQDPGQGLRLIYYSQIVNDFQKGDIAEGYSVSREKKESFPLTVTSAQKNPTAFYLCASSTGLAGGESTDTQYFGPGTRLTVL.

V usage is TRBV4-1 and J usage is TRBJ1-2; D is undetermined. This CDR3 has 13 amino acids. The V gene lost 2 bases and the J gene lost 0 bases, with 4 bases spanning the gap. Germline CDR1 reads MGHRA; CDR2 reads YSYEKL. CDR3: CASSQLTNYGYTF. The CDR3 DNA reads TGCGCCAGCAGCCAATTAACTAACTATGGCTACACCTTC.

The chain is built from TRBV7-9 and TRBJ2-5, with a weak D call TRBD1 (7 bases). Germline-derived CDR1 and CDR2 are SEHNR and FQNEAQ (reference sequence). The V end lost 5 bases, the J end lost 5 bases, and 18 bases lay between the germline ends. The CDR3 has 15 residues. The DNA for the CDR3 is TGTGCCAGCAGCGCACAGACAGGGAGCGGGGAGACCCAGTACTTC. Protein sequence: CASSAQTGSGETQYF.